The 27 T cell receptor beta chains presented below share a single source sample, sequenced in a study of blood T cell repertoires in COVID-19. Libraries were prepared by immunoSEQ multiplex PCR; TCRdb keeps only in-frame clonotypes and omits some of them. The table lists hundreds of thousands of clones, 70% to 90% of them singletons, with about a sixth in the top ten. The sample comprised PBMCs or T cells enriched from blood (not recorded which). These receptors all come from a man between 18 and 29 years old who had recovered from COVID-19.

V is TRBV11-1 and J is TRBJ2-1, with D maybe TRBD2 (5 bases). In germline, CDR1 is SGHAT, CDR2 FQDESV (reference sequence). This CDR3 has 16 amino acids. Trimming pared 4 bases from V and 2 bases from J, leaving 15 bases between. The DNA for the CDR3 is TGTGCCAGCAGCTACACTGCCAGCGGAACCTACAATGAGCAGTTCTTC. Its translation: CASSYTASGTYNEQFF.

This chain links TRBV7-9 with TRBJ2-5, with 7 positions matching TRBD1. The CDR3 totals 14 residues. The V segment lost 0 bases and the J segment 5 bases; nucleotides outside the gene matches: 3. Germline V gives CDR1 SEHNR, CDR2 FQNEAQ (reference sequence). The CDR3 DNA reads as TGTGCCAGCAGCTTAGCGACAGGGTCGGAGACCCAGTACTTC. Amino acids: CASSLATGSETQYF.

This clone was detected only once. This chain uses TRBV7-9 with TRBJ1-4; no firm D call. V lost 0 bases and J lost 8, with 10 bases in between. There are 14 residues in the CDR3. Germline CDR1 is SEHNR and CDR2 is FQNEAQ (reference sequence). The CDR3 here is CASSLAGDVEKLFF. The CDR3 bases are TGTGCCAGCAGCTTAGCCGGGGATGTGGAAAAACTGTTTTTT.

The chain carries TRBV2 and TRBJ2-1; D is unclear. The CDR3 is made up of 13 amino acids. V shed 7 bases and J shed 2 bases, with 9 bases lying between them. Germline CDR1 reads SNHLY; CDR2 reads FYNNEI. CDR3 region: CASNQATYNEQFF. The CDR3 DNA reads as TGTGCCAGCAACCAGGCCACCTACAATGAGCAGTTCTTC.

CDR3 amino acids: CASSTGTGRAYEQYF. The CDR3 DNA is TGTGCCAGCAGCACGGGGACAGGGAGGGCCTACGAGCAGTACTTC. The V gene is TRBV7-3, the J gene TRBJ2-7; 9 bases line up with TRBD1. The CDR3 is made up of 15 amino acids. Germline V gene data show CDR1 as SGHTA and CDR2 as FQGTGA. Trimming took 5 bases from V and 2 from J; bases not matched to a gene: 7. The full variable domain, completed using reference TRBV7-3 and TRBJ2-7, is GAGVSQTPSNKVTEKGKYVELRCDPISGHTALYWYRQSLGQGPEFLIYFQGTGAADDSGLPNDRFFAVRPEGSVSTLKIQRTERGDSAVYLCASSTGTGRAYEQYFGPGTRLTVT.

This clone was seen a handful of times. This chain links TRBV27 with TRBJ2-2; 10 nucleotides line up with TRBD1. The CDR3 consists of 15 residues. CDR1 is MNHEY, CDR2 SMNVEV, per germline (reference sequence). With V trimmed by 6 bases and J by 5 bases, 6 bases remained unmatched. CDR3 nucleotide sequence: TGTGCCAGCAGACGACAGGGGGCGCCGACCGGGGAGCTGTTTTTT. Its translation is CASRRQGAPTGELFF.

This chain uses TRBV9 with TRBJ2-1; unclear D gene. CDR3 length: 13 residues. Trimming took off 4 bases at V and 6 bases at J, with 11 bases between the two ends. The germline V gene has CDR1 SGDLS and CDR2 YYNGEE. CDR3 sequence (DNA): TGTGCCAGCAGCACCCGACCTAGCAATGAGCAGTTCTTC. Translated: CASSTRPSNEQFF.

A few counts support this clone. The chain links TRBV18 to TRBJ2-4, with D possibly TRBD2 on 6 matching bases. CDR1 and CDR2 (germline): KGHSH, LQKENI. V was clipped by 6 bases and J by 4 bases, with 10 bases between them. The CDR3 runs to 13 residues. The CDR3 region is CASSPAGKNIQYF. The CDR3 region has the DNA TGTGCCAGCTCTCCTGCGGGAAAAAACATTCAGTACTTC.

The chain is built from TRBV5-6 and TRBJ2-1; 9 bases line up with TRBD1. The germline CDR1 and CDR2 sequences are SGHDT and YYEEEE. Trimming at V came to 4 bases and at J to 2 bases, leaving 7 bases not matched to a gene. The CDR3 has 16 amino acids. CDR3 sequence (DNA): TGTGCCAGCAGCGTTGACACAGGGGGCGCCTACAATGAGCAGTTCTTC. Its translation is CASSVDTGGAYNEQFF.

V and J are TRBV3-1 (or the pseudogene TRBV3-2) and TRBJ2-7; D uncertain. V shed 1 base and J shed 7 bases, with 8 bases lying between them. The CDR3 is 12 residues long. Germline CDR1 reads LGHDT; CDR2 reads YNNKEL (reference sequence). CDR3 sequence reads: CASSQVSREQYF. Here the CDR3 DNA reads TGTGCCAGCAGCCAAGTGTCGAGGGAGCAGTACTTC.

The chain couples TRBV7-9 to TRBJ2-3; the match to TRBD2 covers 9 bases. Germline V gene data show CDR1 as SEHNR and CDR2 as FQNEAQ (reference sequence). This CDR3 comprises 14 residues. V was clipped by 7 bases and J by 2 bases; unmatched bases: 4. In DNA form, the CDR3 reads TGTGCCAGCAACAGACTAGCGGTCACAGATACGCAGTATTTT. Its translation: CASNRLAVTDTQYF.

Many counts were recorded for this clone. The chain has TRBV5-1 and TRBJ1-3; D possibly corresponds to TRBD1 (5 bases). CDR1 is SGHRS and CDR2 is YFSETQ in the germline V gene. V was cut by 3 bases and J by 0 bases, with 7 bases left in between. This CDR3 has 14 residues. In DNA, the CDR3 is TGCGCCAGCAGCTCGGGGGGCTCTGGAAACACCATATATTTT. The encoded protein is CASSSGGSGNTIYF.

The genes are TRBV7-9 and TRBJ2-6, with no clear D. V lost 2 bases and J 0 bases, leaving 5 bases between the germline ends. Germline CDR1 is SEHNR and CDR2 is FQNEAQ (reference sequence). The CDR3 covers 15 residues. The CDR3 here is CASSLMASGANVLTF. The CDR3 region has the DNA TGTGCCAGCAGCTTAATGGCCTCTGGGGCCAACGTCCTGACTTTC.

The chain recombines TRBV14 with TRBJ1-1; tentative D call: TRBD1 (6 bases). There are 16 residues in the CDR3. The germline V and J ends were trimmed by 5 bases and 0 bases, with 16 bases remaining between them. Germline V gene lookup returns CDR1 SGHDN and CDR2 FVKESK. The CDR3 loop reads CASSVRRTVMNTEAFF. Here the CDR3 DNA reads TGTGCCAGCAGCGTCCGGCGGACAGTCATGAACACTGAAGCTTTCTTT.

The chain joins TRBV29-1 to TRBJ1-1; TRBD1 agrees at 7 bases. Per germline, CDR1 SQVTM and CDR2 ANQGSEA. V gave up 4 bases and J gave up 4 bases; unmatched junction bases: 3. The length of the CDR3 is 12 residues. For the CDR3, the DNA is TGCAGCGTTGCAGACAGGGCCACTGAAGCTTTCTTT. Its translation is CSVADRATEAFF.

The table lists this clone with a few counts. The genes are TRBV30 and TRBJ1-1; D possibly corresponds to TRBD1 (5 bases). The germline gives CDR1 GTSNPN, CDR2 SVGIG (reference sequence). Deletions cut 8 bases from V and 1 base from J, with 8 bases between. The CDR3 has 11 amino acids. The CDR3 here is CATDRNTEAFF. The CDR3 bases are TGTGCCACCGACAGGAACACTGAAGCTTTCTTT. The full variable domain, with the rest looked up from reference TRBV30 and TRBJ1-1, is SQTIHQWPATLVQPVGSPLSLECTVEGTSNPNLYWYRQAAGRGLQLLFYSVGIGQISSEVPQNLSASRPQDRQFILSSKKLLLSDSGFYLCATDRNTEAFFGQGTRLTVV.

The chain is built from TRBV4-1 and TRBJ2-1; D may be TRBD2 (6 bases). The CDR3 runs to 18 residues. In germline, CDR1 is MGHRA, CDR2 YSYEKL. Deletions cut 0 bases from V and 7 bases from J, with 22 bases between. The CDR3 reads CASSQDRTGAYKGNEQFF. The CDR3 nucleotides read TGCGCCAGCAGCCAAGATCGGACGGGAGCATATAAGGGGAATGAGCAGTTCTTC.

The chain joins TRBV11-2 to TRBJ2-7, with D tentatively TRBD1 (5 bases). V was cut by 5 bases and J by 4 bases, with 15 bases left in between. The CDR3 runs 14 residues. Germline V gene data show CDR1 as SGHAT and CDR2 as FQNNGV. In DNA form, the CDR3 reads TGTGCCAGCAGCGCTGGGGCTACAACTTACGAGCAGTACTTC. This codes for CASSAGATTYEQYF.

V is TRBV5-1 and J is TRBJ1-6; D gene unclear. Germline V gene sequence: CDR1 SGHRS, CDR2 YFSETQ. This CDR3 is built from 18 residues. With 0 bases removed from V and 0 bases from J, the gap between germline ends came to 13 bases. In DNA, the CDR3 is TGCGCCAGCAGCTTGGATCCCTCTTCGAGCTCCTATAATTCACCCCTCCACTTT. It encodes CASSLDPSSSSYNSPLHF.

This chain connects TRBV10-3 to TRBJ1-2, with D possibly TRBD1 on 5 matching bases. Per germline, CDR1 ENHRY and CDR2 SYGVKD. The CDR3 extends over 14 amino acids. With 9 bases removed from V and 3 bases from J, the gap between germline ends came to 17 bases. CDR3 in amino acids: CAIRTQGSDYGYTF. CDR3 in DNA: TGTGCCATTCGAACCCAGGGATCGGACTATGGCTACACCTTC.

The gene calls are TRBV5-1 and TRBJ2-5; the D is unclear. V lost 0 bases and J lost 5, with 11 bases in between. The CDR3 has 14 amino acids. Germline assignment: CDR1 SGHRS and CDR2 YFSETQ. CDR3 sequence: CASSLGGGMETQYF. DNA for the CDR3: TGCGCCAGCAGCTTGGGAGGCGGAATGGAGACCCAGTACTTC.

The chain combines TRBV12-3 or TRBV12-4 with TRBJ1-2, with a tentative D call TRBD1 (6 bases). The CDR3 runs 13 residues. With 5 bases removed from V and 7 bases from J, the gap between germline ends came to 14 bases. The CDR3 sequence is CASSLSRGSGYTF. In DNA, the CDR3 is TGTGCCAGCAGTCTTTCCAGGGGCAGTGGCTACACCTTC.

The chain combines TRBV9 with TRBJ2-5, with 7 bases fitting TRBD2. CDR3 size: 19 residues. The germline V gene encodes CDR1 SGDLS and CDR2 YYNGEE. J lost 4 bases, V lost 0 bases, and 18 bases had no gene match. DNA of the CDR3: TGTGCCAGCAGCGTAGTTCCCGCTAGCGGCCTTAACGCGGGAGAGACCCAGTACTTC. This translates into CASSVVPASGLNAGETQYF. The variable domain in full, with the rest retrieved from reference TRBV9 and TRBJ2-5, is DSGVTQTPKHLITATGQRVTLRCSPRSGDLSVYWYQQSLDQGLQFLIQYYNGEERAKGNILERFSAQQFPDLHSELNLSSLELGDSALYFCASSVVPASGLNAGETQYFGPGTRLLVL.

This clone was recorded a few times. The chain joins TRBV28 to TRBJ1-5; a possible D gene is TRBD1 (5 bases). Germline lookup yields CDR1 MDHEN and CDR2 SYDVKM. The CDR3 sequence is 13 residues long. V shed 4 bases and J shed 8 bases, with 12 bases lying between them. This CDR3 is CASSSTTGEPQHF. The CDR3 region has the DNA TGTGCCAGCAGTTCAACAACGGGGGAGCCCCAGCATTTT.

This clone appeared a few times. V is TRBV11-2 and J is TRBJ2-3; D is perhaps TRBD1 (6 bases). With 7 bases removed from V and 3 bases from J, the gap between germline ends came to 23 bases. CDR3 length: 17 residues. Germline CDR1 is SGHAT and CDR2 is FQNNGV. Here the CDR3 DNA reads TGTGCCAGCACCACTATTACAGGGTCGAGGTGGACAGATACGCAGTATTTT. This translates into CASTTITGSRWTDTQYF.

The chain joins TRBV2 to TRBJ1-6; D is ambiguous. V shed 6 bases and J shed 0 bases, with 6 bases lying between them. CDR1 and CDR2 (germline): SNHLY, FYNNEI. The CDR3 has 14 amino acids. The CDR3 DNA reads as TGTGCCAGCAGGGAGAGCTCCTATAATTCACCCCTCCACTTT. Protein: CASRESSYNSPLHF. Full variable domain (missing parts from reference TRBV2 and TRBJ1-6): EPEVTQTPSHQVTQMGQEVILRCVPISNHLYFYWYRQILGQKVEFLVSFYNNEISEKSEIFDDQFSVERPDGSNFTLKIRSTKLEDSAMYFCASRESSYNSPLHFGNGTRLTVT.

The CDR3 DNA reads TGTGCCAGCAGCCTTAGCGGGAGCACAGATACGCAGTATTTT. Protein sequence: CASSLSGSTDTQYF. V gene TRBV9 combines with J gene TRBJ2-3, with TRBD2 identical over 7 bases. V shed 4 bases, J shed 0 bases, and the junction held 2 bases outside the gene matches. Per germline, CDR1 SGDLS and CDR2 YYNGEE. The CDR3 length is 14 residues.